The sample holds a few counts of the clone carrying this TCR beta chain. This sample was included in a study of blood T cell repertoires in COVID-19. The germline CDR1 and CDR2 sequences are MNHEY and SVGEGT. The CDR3 is 15 amino acids. The V end lost 0 bases, the J end lost 7 bases, and 15 bases lay between the germline ends. Repertoires were generated with immunoSEQ multiplex PCR, while TCRdb's copy carries only in-frame clones and drops some. The sample carries 150,000 to 200,000 clones, 65% to 90% recorded once. The clonotype originates from a man aged 45-60 years with active or convalescent COVID-19. Sequencing used peripheral blood. V gene TRBV6-2 or TRBV6-3 combines with J gene TRBJ1-1; no definite D call. The CDR3 sequence is CASSYSSSQRSEAFF. As DNA, the CDR3 is TGTGCCAGCAGTTACTCGTCCTCTCAGCGGAGTGAAGCTTTCTTT.